What follows are 8 T cell receptor beta chains derived from one specimen sequenced in a study of identical twins. TCRdb passed the 5' RACE reads through MiXCR, listing each CDR3 protein once. The data contain about 250,000 distinct CDR3 sequences, roughly 8.7% of them singletons. In addition, the sample was reused for a study of yellow fever vaccine responses in identical twins.

Input material: CD8+ T cells sorted from blood. The receptors originated from a woman under 30 in good health.

In its sample, this clonotype was seen many times. This chain uses TRBV7-6 with TRBJ2-5; 9 bases map to TRBD1. The V gene's germline CDR1 is SGHVS and CDR2 FNYEAQ. This CDR3 region has 16 residues. The V and J ends lost 5 bases and 3 bases, in that order; junction bases with no gene match: 10. The CDR3 sequence is CASSQETGGVEETQYF. CDR3 DNA sequence: TGTGCCAGCAGCCAAGAGACAGGGGGTGTCGAAGAGACCCAGTACTTC.

The rearrangement joins TRBV13 to TRBJ2-1; possibly TRBD2 for D (6 bases). The germline gives CDR1 PRHDT, CDR2 FYEKMQ (reference sequence). V was clipped by 1 base and J by 7 bases, with 14 bases between them. The CDR3 totals 15 residues. The CDR3 reads CASSLVIAVRNEQFF. CDR3 coding DNA: TGTGCCAGCAGCTTAGTGATAGCGGTCAGGAATGAGCAGTTCTTC.

There are a few counts of this clonotype. The chain employs TRBV20-1 and TRBJ2-5; D is possibly TRBD2 (7 bases). The CDR3 is made up of 13 amino acids. The germline V gene has CDR1 DFQATT and CDR2 SNEGSKA (reference sequence). Trimming removed 6 bases from V and 3 bases from J, with 14 bases in between. The CDR3 coding sequence is TGCAGTGCCCTTGGGGGGGCCAAAGAGACCCAGTACTTC. Amino acid sequence: CSALGGAKETQYF.

The chain uses TRBV29-1 and TRBJ2-5; D is perhaps TRBD2 (6 bases). V shed 1 base and J shed 2 bases, with 23 bases lying between them. This CDR3 contains 18 residues. The germline gives CDR1 SQVTM, CDR2 ANQGSEA. In DNA, the CDR3 is TGCAGCGTTGAAGCATCTATCGGAGGTGGGAGGCCTCAAGAGACCCAGTACTTC. Translation: CSVEASIGGGRPQETQYF.

The chain combines TRBV9 with TRBJ2-1, with D perhaps matching TRBD2 (6 bases). In germline, CDR1 is SGDLS, CDR2 YYNGEE. CDR3 length: 17 residues. V was trimmed by 1 base and J by 0 bases, leaving 14 bases between them. Written as DNA, the CDR3 is TGTGCCAGCAGCGTACGCTCAGCGGGCCCCTCCTACAATGAGCAGTTCTTC. Amino acids: CASSVRSAGPSYNEQFF.

This clonotype was counted only a few times. V usage is TRBV4-3 and J usage is TRBJ2-3, with D tentatively TRBD1 or TRBD2 (5 bases each). Germline CDR1 and CDR2: LGHNA and YSLEER. The CDR3 length is 16 residues. Between the trimmed V and J ends, which lost 0 bases and 8 bases, there was a span of 18 bases. DNA for the CDR3: TGCGCCAGCAGCCAAGAGAGGGTGGGATATAGGGGTACGCAGTATTTT. This codes for CASSQERVGYRGTQYF.

The V and J genes are TRBV4-2 and TRBJ2-3; D unclear. CDR3 length: 14 amino acids. Trimming shortened V by 1 base and J by 5 bases, and 10 bases separated the two germline ends. Germline values: CDR1 LGHNA, CDR2 YNFKEQ. The CDR3 reads CASSQVEFQDTQYF. The DNA of the CDR3 is TGTGCCAGCAGCCAAGTGGAGTTCCAAGATACGCAGTATTTT.

A few counts support this clonotype. This sequence joins TRBV7-9 and TRBJ2-1; 7 nucleotides line up with TRBD2. Per the germline V gene, CDR1 is SEHNR and CDR2 is FQNEAQ (reference sequence). V lost 4 bases to trimming and J lost 9 bases; unmatched junction nucleotides: 15. CDR3 length: 16 amino acids. CDR3 nucleotides: TGTGCCAGCAGCTCCCAAGTAAGCGGGGCGAGAGGTGAGCAGTTCTTC. As protein: CASSSQVSGARGEQFF. Full variable domain (remainder filled in from reference TRBV7-9 and TRBJ2-1): DTGVSQNPRHKITKRGQNVTFRCDPISEHNRLYWYRQTLGQGPEFLTYFQNEAQLEKSRLLSDRFSAERPKGSFSTLEIQRTEQGDSAMYLCASSSQVSGARGEQFFGPGTRLTVL.